This paragraph covers one TCR beta chain sequence. Its target antigen remains unknown. Per-base quality was not reported, and no clone a single base away is much larger than it. Including cysteine and phenylalanine, the CDR3 has 16 amino acids. The kept DNA is CDR3 alone, 48 bases in frame from the first base. At the junction V is shortened by 5 bases and J by 6 bases, with 24 bases in between. CDR1 and CDR2 (SGHDT, YYEEEE) derive from the germline V gene. The data were produced on an Illumina HiSeq 2500. Quantitative 5'-RACE with molecular barcodes was used to prepare TCR beta libraries. Per the source publication's procedure: Disease-linked TCR variants were identified with a new computational method built on a probabilistic model of VDJ rearrangement. The public reads were reprocessed in TCRdb via fastp at Q25 and MiXCR, keeping in-frame beta chains. A single entry per CDR3 protein holds the most common genes and DNA from its merged rows. The V and J calls follow TCRdb's processing rather than the paper's. In this sample the table shows 150,000 to 200,000 distinct CDR3 sequences, 8.5% to 10% of which occur a single time. Of the sample, over 12% falls within the top ten clones.

These data belong to a study of CD8 T cells in ankylosing spondylitis (dated by TCRdb to 2017 to 2019). At the level of the whole study: T cell receptor beta repertoires were profiled in healthy donors and ankylosing spondylitis patients so that disease-linked TCR variants could be found. The whole study cohort included roughly 110 healthy donors and around 24 ankylosing spondylitis patients. Peripheral blood samples were taken, and synovial fluid was additionally collected from ankylosing spondylitis patients.

The paper's findings and limits, for the study overall: A TCR beta motif of several highly homologous amino acid variants appeared characteristic of blood from ankylosing spondylitis patients. Significant enrichment of the disease-linked clones was reported in matched synovial fluid samples from ankylosing spondylitis patients. Some motif variants had previously been reported in the synovial fluid and blood of reactive arthritis patients, which suggests shared mechanisms of disease initiation. The disease-linked clones showed a CD8+ phenotype and occurred at relatively low frequencies in peripheral blood.

The material sequenced was blood, either unsorted or a sorted T cell fraction (not recorded which). The sequence is built from TRBV5-6 and TRBJ2-7; the D gene could be TRBD1 or TRBD2, each one agreeing over 6 bases. The source is a female donor with ankylosing spondylitis or in good health (not recorded which). CDR3 reads: CASSSGGTPWSGEQYF. The nucleotide sequence reads TGTGCCAGCAGTTCTGGGGGGACACCCTGGTCCGGCGAGCAGTACTTC.